Here is one T cell receptor (beta chain) with its context. The CDR3 sequence is 19 residues long. Germline values: CDR1 KGHSH, CDR2 LQKENI. V was clipped by 3 bases and J by 1 base; unmatched bases: 13. This sample was included in a study of PD-1 blockade in classical Hodgkin lymphoma. No patient escaped relapse after autologous stem cell transplantation, and brentuximab vedotin exposure varied. Data came from immunoSEQ multiplex PCR; TCRdb stores just in-frame clones and leaves some out. The data hold under 30,000 clones, with about 76% observed a single time. The chain employs TRBV18 and TRBJ1-5; 9 bases map to TRBD1. This sequence was found in a human donor with classical Hodgkin lymphoma. The specimen comprised peripheral blood mononuclear cells (PBMCs), sampled before the second cycle of nivolumab. The CDR3 sequence is CASSPYYRGQKGSNQPQHF. The CDR3 DNA reads TGTGCCAGCTCACCCTATTACAGGGGGCAGAAGGGAAGCAATCAGCCCCAGCATTTT. Using reference TRBV18 and TRBJ1-5 for the parts outside the CDR3, the full variable domain is NAGVMQNPRHLVRRRGQEARLRCSPMKGHSHVYWYRQLPEEGLKFMVYLQKENIIDESGMPKERFSAEFPKEGPSILRIQQVVRGDSAAYFCASSPYYRGQKGSNQPQHFGDGTRLSIL.